The entry below describes one TCR beta chain. These data belong to a study of blood T cell repertoires in COVID-19. Assay used: immunoSEQ multiplex PCR; TCRdb lists only in-frame clones, some missing. The sample holds more than 300,000 clones, around 92% seen once. CDR1 and CDR2 from the germline V gene are SGHVS and FNYEAQ. The CDR3 is 15 amino acids. V lost 2 bases and J lost 2; bases outside the gene matches: 3. The sequencing input was peripheral blood. This TCR came from a man aged 18 to 29 who had recovered from COVID-19. This chain uses TRBV7-6 with TRBJ2-7, with TRBD1 matching 10 bases. The CDR3 region is CASSLIGTGAYEQYF. CDR3 coding DNA: TGTGCCAGCAGCTTAATAGGGACAGGGGCCTACGAGCAGTACTTC.